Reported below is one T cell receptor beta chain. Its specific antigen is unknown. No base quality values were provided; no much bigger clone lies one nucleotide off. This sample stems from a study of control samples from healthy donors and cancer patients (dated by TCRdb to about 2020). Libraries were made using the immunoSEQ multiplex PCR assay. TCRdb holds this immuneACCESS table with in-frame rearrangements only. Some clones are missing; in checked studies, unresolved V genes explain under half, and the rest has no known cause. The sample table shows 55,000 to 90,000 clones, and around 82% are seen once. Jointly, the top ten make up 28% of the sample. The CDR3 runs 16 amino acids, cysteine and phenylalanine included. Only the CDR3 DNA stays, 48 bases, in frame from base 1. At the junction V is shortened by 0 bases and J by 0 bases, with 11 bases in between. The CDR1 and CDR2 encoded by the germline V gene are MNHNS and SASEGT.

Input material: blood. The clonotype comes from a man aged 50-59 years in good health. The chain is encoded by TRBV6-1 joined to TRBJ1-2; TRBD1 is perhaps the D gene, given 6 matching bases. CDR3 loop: CASSEARRGANYGYTF. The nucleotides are TGTGCCAGCAGTGAAGCTCGCAGGGGAGCTAACTATGGCTACACCTTC.